This T cell receptor (beta chain) originates from a study of T-cell reconstitution after alpha-beta-depleted transplantation in children. This clonotype has ten or more counts. The CDR3 has 15 residues. V lost 0 bases to trimming and J lost 9 bases; unmatched junction nucleotides: 0. Germline V gene data show CDR1 as SGHNT and CDR2 as YENEEA. Unique molecular identifiers were used to barcode this TCRbeta library. TCRdb fed the PCR reads into MiXCR, producing one record per CDR3 protein. The repertoire holds about 540,000 distinct CDR3 sequences, with about 16% as singletons. The rearrangement joins TRBV11-3 to TRBJ2-1; 15 nucleotides line up with TRBD2. This TCR derives from a human donor who donated a stem cell graft to a child with acute lymphoblastic leukemia. The sequencing here drew on PBMCs from the stem cell graft donor, taken from the stem cell graft. DNA of the CDR3: TGTGCCAGCAGCTTAGAGGGACTAGCGGGAGGTGAGCAGTTCTTC. Translated: CASSLEGLAGGEQFF.